This T cell receptor beta chain was documented in a study of CD8 T cells in ankylosing spondylitis. As the method for making TCR beta libraries, quantitative 5'-RACE with molecular barcodes was used. TCRdb passed the 5' RACE reads through MiXCR, listing each CDR3 protein once. This table has 450,000 to 550,000 distinct CDR3 sequences, approximately 5.3% appearing once. To note about this clonotype: What it binds is not known.

The study, taken as a whole, reports: Reports of some motif variants in reactive arthritis synovial fluid and blood predate this one. Ankylosing spondylitis blood seemed to carry a telltale TCR beta motif made of fewer than 10 highly homologous variants. Disease-linked clones reportedly showed significant enrichment in matched ankylosing spondylitis synovial fluid.

This CDR3 contains 21 residues. J lost 3 bases, V lost 5 bases, and 22 bases had no gene match. Germline CDR1 reads SEHNR; CDR2 reads FQNEAQ (reference sequence). The sequence was obtained from a male donor with ankylosing spondylitis. The chain recombines TRBV7-9 with TRBJ2-6, with 7 bases identical to TRBD1. Sequencing used blood, either unsorted or a sorted T cell fraction (not recorded which). DNA of the CDR3: TGTGCCAGCAGCCCAACCCCGAGACAGGGAGTCCCTACTATTGGGGCCAACGTCCTGACTTTC. Protein product: CASSPTPRQGVPTIGANVLTF.